This T cell receptor (beta chain) was captured by sequencing in a study of blood T cell repertoires in COVID-19. Germline V gives CDR1 MNHEY, CDR2 SVGEGT. V lost 5 bases to trimming and J lost 4 bases, with 9 bases between them. The CDR3 totals 13 residues. Libraries were prepared by immunoSEQ multiplex PCR; TCRdb keeps only in-frame clonotypes and omits some of them. The table records 75,000 or so clones, around 80% of them present only once. Sequencing was carried out using peripheral blood. The sequence was obtained from a man aged 60 to 75 with active or convalescent COVID-19. The V call is TRBV6-2 or TRBV6-3, the J call TRBJ1-3; no clear D gene. In DNA form, the CDR3 reads TGTGCCAGCAGTCGACTCCAAGGAAACACCATATATTTT. The encoded protein is CASSRLQGNTIYF.